The present TCR beta chain was sequenced within a study of blood T cell repertoires in COVID-19. At the level of the study: Some COVID-19 samples were acute and others convalescent; all came from the United States, Italy and Spain. PBMCs, B-cell-depleted T cells, or T cells were the source of the cDNA or gDNA that made up the material.

Study processing details: Using reference gene primer amplification, nucleated cell counts were estimated. The table came from immunoSEQ multiplex PCR; TCRdb's copy has only in-frame clones and leaves some out. V and J calls and clone size are copied from that table; D and trimming were computed from the DNA. The sample records about 370,000 clones, roughly 90% being singletons. V shed 5 bases and J shed 3 bases, with 14 bases lying between them. Germline CDR1 SEHNR, CDR2 FQNEAQ (reference sequence). The CDR3 has 14 residues. The chain employs TRBV7-9 and TRBJ2-7; D might be TRBD1 (5 bases). Sequenced input: peripheral blood. The TCR originated in a woman aged 30 to 39 with COVID-19, enrolled during active disease. The CDR3: CASSHRQTHYEQYF. The CDR3 DNA reads TGTGCCAGCAGCCATAGACAGACCCACTACGAGCAGTACTTC.